This record concerns one T cell receptor beta chain sequence. There are many counts of this clonotype. What this receptor recognizes is not known. No much larger clone exists at a distance of one base, and base qualities are not known. This sample was taken from a study of Graves' ophthalmopathy and Graves' hyperthyroidism (dated 2018 in TCRdb). General notes on the study: Peripheral blood was collected before any treatment was given, at the time of initial diagnosis. For independent validation, a separate cohort was made up of 18 hyperthyroidism patients plus 17 patients who later progressed from hyperthyroidism to ophthalmopathy. To explore V-J signatures that separate ophthalmopathy from hyperthyroidism, a discovery set of about 100 patients was enrolled, consisting of 43 with ophthalmopathy and about 60 with stable hyperthyroidism. The 100 discovery patients were randomly split 7:3 into training and test sets. Following sampling, methimazole starting at 30 mg daily was administered to hyperthyroidism patients, and high-dose intravenous methylprednisolone was administered to ophthalmopathy patients. T-cell repertoires of thyroid tissue and blood were compared in over five hyperthyroidism patients. TCR beta repertoire signatures were used to distinguish Graves' ophthalmopathy from Graves' hyperthyroidism and to predict progression to ophthalmopathy. In total, 135 blood samples were TCR-sequenced: around 42 ophthalmopathy, some 75 hyperthyroidism and some 17 hyperthyroidism-to-ophthalmopathy patients.

Study-wide conclusions, independent of this receptor: In validation, the model predicted ophthalmopathy progression with more than 55% sensitivity and roughly 78% specificity; about a dozen predicted patients were CT-confirmed with GO in a median of around 6.5 months. In cross-validation, the 13-signature model distinguished ophthalmopathy from stable hyperthyroidism with 85% to 90% sensitivity and around 82% specificity, and in the test set the corresponding values were approximately 80% and 75%. Sample size was not predetermined statistically, and investigators were not blinded to group allocation. Among expanded thyroid clonotypes with frequency above 0.001, most also showed up in blood, which suggests that blood repertoires may reflect the thyroid immune response.

V loses 4 bases, J loses 3 bases, and the germline ends lie 10 bases apart. Reading from cysteine to phenylalanine, the CDR3 counts 13 amino acids. Of all the DNA, just the CDR3 is kept, 39 bases in frame from base 1. From the germline V gene, CDR1 is SQVTM and CDR2 is ANQGSEA. Hyperthyroidism was defined as stable when no progression to ophthalmopathy occurred within 18 months of follow-up. Patients with hyperthyroidism were aged 18 to 65 years, had been newly diagnosed, and had a disease duration of less than 2 months. Patients with other autoimmune diseases, uncontrolled infections, pregnancy or lactation were excluded. Diagnosis was based on clinical symptoms, serum thyroxine, TRAb, thyroid ultrasound and orbital computed tomography. PBMCs were isolated from approximately 10 ml of fresh peripheral blood by Ficoll-Paque density gradient centrifugation. Total RNA was extracted with Trizol reagent and quality-checked on an Agilent 2100 Bioanalyzer.

TCR beta CDR3 regions were amplified from RNA transcripts for repertoire sequencing. The first round of RT-PCR was done with HTBI primers and the Qiagen OneStep RT-PCR kit, and was followed by a second round of multiplex PCR, then size selection and purification. Libraries were sequenced paired-end with 100 bp reads on an Illumina HiSeq2000. Per the source publication's procedure: Reads were processed with SOAPnuke, discarding reads with adapters, uncalled bases, mean Phred below 15, or no exact constant-primer or identifier match. COPE v1.2.5 was used to merge the high-quality paired reads. Clonotypes were defined as unique nucleotide sequences and were aligned to IMGT TRB V, D and J references using MiTCR v1.1. Analysis was restricted to V-J combinations with a frequency above 0.0001, which covered about 99% of repertoires. For each V-J combination, a TCR clonal expansion and chaos score was defined as the ratio of F50 clonal expansion to chaos observed in the TCRdist matrix. Welch's t-statistics and random forest were used to reduce the features to some 13 V-J combinations, which were then used as input to a naive Bayes classifier. The similarity between thyroid and blood repertoires was quantified using the Morisita-Horn index. The public reads were run again by TCRdb, first through fastp at Q25 and then through MiXCR, and only productive beta chains were kept. Records with the same CDR3 protein are collapsed into one entry carrying the most frequent genes and DNA. Here the V and J calls rest on TCRdb's processing, not on the authors' analysis. For this sample the table gives about 620,000 distinct CDR3 sequences, of which 22% were detected only once. Around 6.5% of the sample comes from the top ten.

Sequenced: peripheral blood. The sequence came from a young woman with stable Graves' hyperthyroidism. Some clones in this sample may be carry-over from other donors' samples. Donor details come from another sample of the same person, matched by shared clones. Recombination joined TRBV29-1 with TRBJ1-5; the D gene cannot be resolved reliably. The nucleotide sequence is given as TGCAGCGTTGCAGCGGATTACAATCAGCCCCAGCATTTT. The encoded protein is CSVAADYNQPQHF. Where the CDR3 stops, the reference TRBV29-1 and TRBJ1-5 genes take over; the full variable domain is SAVISQKPSRDICQRGTSLTIQCQVDSQVTMMFWYRQQPGQSLTLIATANQGSEATYESGFVIDKFPISRPNLTFSTLTVSNMSPEDSSIYLCSVAADYNQPQHFGDGTRLSIL.